This T cell receptor beta chain came from a study of blood T cell repertoires in COVID-19. Study at large: From T cells, B-cell-depleted T cells, or PBMCs came the material, which was cDNA or gDNA.

Data came from immunoSEQ multiplex PCR; TCRdb stores just in-frame clones and leaves some out. The sample has fewer than 500,000 clones, approximately 90% seen once. The CDR3 spans 16 residues. CDR1 is LNHDA and CDR2 is SQIVND in the germline V gene (reference sequence). Between the trimmed V and J ends, which lost 5 bases and 8 bases, there was a span of 19 bases. Sample: peripheral blood. The gene calls are TRBV19 and TRBJ1-6; D not resolved. This receptor was obtained from a young man with COVID-19, enrolled during active disease. CDR3 loop: CASSEGPIREDSPLHF. The CDR3 DNA follows: TGTGCCAGTAGTGAGGGTCCCATCCGAGAGGATTCACCCCTCCACTTT.